Listed here are 23 T cell receptor beta chains from one sample, sequenced in a study of CD8 T cells in Susac syndrome. An amount of RNA that ranged from roughly 0.5 to 1 ug was reverse transcribed with random hexamers. TCRdb re-derived calls from the immunoSEQ multiplex PCR reads in MiXCR, one entry per CDR3 protein. Here the sample spans about 150,000 distinct CDR3 sequences, roughly 95% being singletons. The sequenced sample consisted of CD4+ T cells from PBMCs. These receptors came from a human donor with Susac syndrome.

The chain links TRBV7-9 to TRBJ2-5, with D tentatively TRBD1 or TRBD2 (5 bases each). The length of the CDR3 is 14 residues. The V gene's germline CDR1 is SEHNR and CDR2 FQNEAQ (reference sequence). The germline V and J ends were trimmed by 1 base and 4 bases, with 10 bases remaining between them. The DNA for the CDR3 is TGTGCCAGCAGCTTAGGAGGGGTCGGAGAGACCCAGTACTTC. Encoded protein: CASSLGGVGETQYF. The whole variable domain, remainder taken from reference TRBV7-9 and TRBJ2-5, is DTGVSQNPRHKITKRGQNVTFRCDPISEHNRLYWYRQTLGQGPEFLTYFQNEAQLEKSRLLSDRFSAERPKGSFSTLEIQRTEQGDSAMYLCASSLGGVGETQYFGPGTRLLVL.

This clonotype was detected a few times. The CDR3 region is CASSLGSEAFF. The CDR3 nucleotides are TGTGCCAGCAGTTTGGGTTCTGAAGCTTTCTTT. This sequence joins TRBV12-3 or TRBV12-4 and TRBJ1-1, with no clear D. V lost 3 bases and J 6 bases, leaving 5 bases between the germline ends. The CDR3 is made up of 11 amino acids.

The chain has TRBV6-5 and TRBJ1-5; possible D gene TRBD1, 6 bases. Germline CDR1 reads MNHEY; CDR2 reads SVGAGI. The CDR3 loop spans 15 amino acids. V was clipped by 5 bases and J by 7 bases, with 18 bases between them. The CDR3 region has the DNA TGTGCCAGCAGTCGAACAGGGTTGGGAGGCCAGCCCCAGCATTTT. Translating it yields CASSRTGLGGQPQHF.

This clonotype came up once. The chain carries TRBV29-1 and TRBJ2-1; 8 bases agree with TRBD1. The germline gives CDR1 SQVTM, CDR2 ANQGSEA. This CDR3 comprises 12 residues. The V and J ends lost 2 bases and 7 bases, in that order; junction bases with no gene match: 1. CDR3 residues: CSVERQGNEQFF. For the CDR3, the DNA is TGCAGCGTTGAACGACAGGGGAATGAGCAGTTCTTC.

The chain carries TRBV2 and TRBJ2-2; 9 nucleotides line up with TRBD1. V gave up 8 bases and J gave up 2 bases; unmatched junction bases: 6. CDR3 length: 15 amino acids. Germline CDR1 SNHLY, CDR2 FYNNEI. CDR3 amino acids: CASGTGSSNTGELFF. DNA for the CDR3: TGTGCCAGCGGGACAGGGAGCAGCAACACCGGGGAGCTGTTTTTT.

The rearrangement uses TRBV7-6 and TRBJ2-2; the D gene is possibly TRBD2 (5 bases). V gave up 1 base and J gave up 3 bases, with 9 bases separating them. The germline CDR1 and CDR2 sequences are SGHVS and FNYEAQ. There are 15 residues in the CDR3. The CDR3 DNA is TGTGCCAGCAGCTTAGTTGGGAGTTACACCGGGGAGCTGTTTTTT. It yields the protein CASSLVGSYTGELFF.

This clonotype is a singleton in its sample. The chain is built from TRBV4-1 and TRBJ2-1, with TRBD2 matching over 7 bases. Germline V gene lookup returns CDR1 MGHRA and CDR2 YSYEKL. This CDR3 comprises 15 residues. J was trimmed by 2 bases and V by 4 bases; bases with no gene match: 5. In DNA, the CDR3 is TGCGCCAGCAGCCGGTTGCGGGGGACCTACAATGAGCAGTTCTTC. Translating gives CASSRLRGTYNEQFF.

In DNA, the CDR3 is TGTGCCACCGGCCGGGACAGCAATGAAAAACTGTTTTTT. Its translation: CATGRDSNEKLFF. The rearrangement links TRBV28 to TRBJ1-4; 7 nucleotides agree with TRBD1. This CDR3 region has 13 residues. Germline CDR1 reads MDHEN; CDR2 reads SYDVKM. V was clipped by 10 bases and J by 5 bases; unmatched bases: 7.

The V and J genes are TRBV14 and TRBJ1-6; no firm D call. The germline V gene encodes CDR1 SGHDN and CDR2 FVKESK. Trimming took 3 bases from V and 4 from J, leaving 4 bases between them. This CDR3 spans 13 amino acids. The CDR3 region is CASSHEYNSPLHF. As DNA, the CDR3 is TGTGCCAGCAGCCACGAATATAATTCACCCCTCCACTTT.

The gene calls are TRBV19 and TRBJ2-7; TRBD1 agrees at 7 bases. CDR1 and CDR2 (germline): LNHDA, SQIVND (reference sequence). J was trimmed by 1 base and V by 5 bases; bases with no gene match: 2. This CDR3 spans 13 amino acids. The CDR3: CASSRDRSYEQYF. The CDR3 nucleotides are TGTGCCAGTAGTCGGGACAGATCCTACGAGCAGTACTTC.

The rearrangement links TRBV6-5 to TRBJ2-1; 11 nucleotides match TRBD2. The length of the CDR3 is 15 residues. V gave up 1 base and J gave up 8 bases; unmatched junction bases: 4. Germline V gene sequence: CDR1 MNHEY, CDR2 SVGAGI. The CDR3 DNA reads TGTGCCAGCAGTTACTTAGCGGGGGGGACCCATGAGCAGTTCTTC. It specifies CASSYLAGGTHEQFF.

The rearrangement uses TRBV29-1 and TRBJ1-1, with unresolved D. V was cut by 2 bases and J by 0 bases, with 7 bases left in between. Germline CDR1 and CDR2: SQVTM and ANQGSEA. CDR3 length equals 13 residues. The CDR3 here is CSVEQAMNTEAFF. The DNA for the CDR3 is TGCAGCGTTGAACAGGCCATGAACACTGAAGCTTTCTTT.

The chain combines TRBV14 with TRBJ2-6; 9 nucleotides match TRBD1. CDR3 length equals 19 residues. V shed 3 bases and J 1 base; nucleotides not matched to a gene: 10. Per the germline V gene, CDR1 is SGHDN and CDR2 is FVKESK. The CDR3, as DNA: TGTGCCAGCAGCCAGCACAGGTGGGACAGGGAGTCTGGGGCCAACGTCCTGACTTTC. Translating gives CASSQHRWDRESGANVLTF.

This chain's CDR3 is CSAFSDRGTGDEQFF. The DNA for the CDR3 is TGCAGTGCTTTCTCCGACAGGGGCACGGGGGATGAGCAGTTCTTC. V is TRBV20-1 and J is TRBJ2-1; 8 nucleotides line up with TRBD1. The J segment lost 8 bases and the V segment lost 5 bases, leaving 14 bases of the junction unmatched. The CDR3 spans 15 residues. The germline V gene has CDR1 DFQATT and CDR2 SNEGSKA (reference sequence).

The J gene is TRBJ2-1, the V gene TRBV20-1; D is uncertain. CDR1 and CDR2 from the germline V gene are DFQATT and SNEGSKA (reference sequence). This CDR3 has 12 residues. Trimming removed 6 bases from V and 3 bases from J, with 9 bases in between. This CDR3 is CSASRSYNEQFF. For the CDR3, the DNA is TGCAGTGCCTCCCGCAGCTACAATGAGCAGTTCTTC.

J is TRBJ1-1 and V is TRBV5-1, with 8 positions matching TRBD1. The CDR3 extends over 15 amino acids. CDR1 SGHRS and CDR2 YFSETQ come from the germline V gene. Unmatched junction bases numbered 10, after V lost 5 bases and J lost 4 bases. The CDR3 DNA follows: TGCGCCAGCAGTCAAAAGACAGGGGACGGCACTGAAGCTTTCTTT. This translates into CASSQKTGDGTEAFF.

The V call is TRBV20-1, the J call TRBJ2-7, with a possible D match to TRBD1 (6 bases). The CDR3 contains 12 residues. Trimming removed 6 bases from V and 5 bases from J, with 14 bases in between. The germline CDR1 and CDR2 sequences are DFQATT and SNEGSKA (reference sequence). CDR3 DNA sequence: TGCAGTGCAGACCAAAAGGGGGACGAGCAGTACTTC. It is translated as CSADQKGDEQYF.

This clonotype has just a few counts. The V gene is TRBV3-1, the J gene TRBJ2-5; 10 bases match TRBD2. With V trimmed by 8 bases and J by 3 bases, 6 bases remained unmatched. Per the germline V gene, CDR1 is LGHDT and CDR2 is YNNKEL (reference sequence). The CDR3 is 14 amino acids. Written as DNA, the CDR3 is TGTGCCAGCTCCGACGGACTAGCGGAAGAGACCCAGTACTTC. Encoded protein: CASSDGLAEETQYF.

The table lists this clonotype with a few counts. This chain joins TRBV3-1 and TRBJ2-7; D may be TRBD2 (6 bases). Germline loops: CDR1 LGHDT, CDR2 YNNKEL (reference sequence). Trimming removed 5 bases from V and 7 bases from J, with 9 bases in between. The CDR3 contains 11 residues. The CDR3 DNA reads as TGTGCCAGCAGCGCCGGAGGGGAGCAGTACTTC. It yields the protein CASSAGGEQYF.

The CDR3: CASSLVGASEQYF. The CDR3 bases are TGTGCCAGCAGTTTAGTGGGGGCCTCCGAGCAGTACTTC. This rearrangement joins TRBV12-3 or TRBV12-4 to TRBJ2-7, with D possibly TRBD1 on 6 matching bases. The CDR3 covers 13 residues. V was clipped by 1 base and J by 6 bases, with 10 bases between them.

The chain combines TRBV3-1 with TRBJ1-2; no firm D call. Trimming left V 3 bases short and J 6 bases short, with 11 bases between. Germline V gene sequence: CDR1 LGHDT, CDR2 YNNKEL (reference sequence). The CDR3 spans 13 residues. CDR3 protein: CASSQTRRDGYTF. For the CDR3, the DNA is TGTGCCAGCAGCCAGACCCGACGGGATGGCTACACCTTC.

The sample holds one count of this clonotype. The chain combines TRBV20-1 with TRBJ2-2, with a weak D call TRBD1 (5 bases). CDR3 size: 13 residues. V gave up 6 bases and J gave up 5 bases, with 13 bases separating them. Germline V gene lookup returns CDR1 DFQATT and CDR2 SNEGSKA (reference sequence). The CDR3 nucleotides are TGCAGTGCGCCTTCGCAGGGAACCGGGGAGCTGTTTTTT. Its protein product is CSAPSQGTGELFF.

This sequence joins TRBV14 and TRBJ1-2, with D unresolved. Trimming took off 1 base at V and 2 bases at J, with 8 bases between the two ends. CDR1 and CDR2 from the germline V gene are SGHDN and FVKESK. The CDR3 is made up of 14 amino acids. The CDR3 reads CASSQALGNYGYTF. The CDR3 DNA is TGTGCCAGCAGCCAAGCCCTGGGGAACTATGGCTACACCTTC.